This entry describes one T cell receptor beta chain. Its cognate antigen is unknown. The record originates from a study of T cells after yellow fever vaccination. At the level of the study: The fractions with low cell numbers were processed using SMART-Seq v4 Ultra Low Input.

The CDR3 runs to 15 residues. The trim removed 6 bases at V and 5 bases at J, leaving 9 bases unmatched. 5'RACE template switching added a universal primer site and UMIs to TCR cDNA. Via MiXCR, TCRdb re-called the 5' RACE reads, giving one row per CDR3 protein. Seen here are some 300,000 distinct CDR3 sequences, 7.5% to 9.5% observed once, and the top ten hold about 3.5%. Findings and limits, study-wide: Repertoires sorted by FACS could include abundant clonotypes that are contaminants from the bulk population. The study found a weaker secondary response that peaked faster, day 5 versus 15.

The V call is TRBV12-3 or TRBV12-4, the J call TRBJ1-2, with 10 positions matching TRBD1. The sequencing here drew on CD4+ T cells sorted from PBMCs, taken 5 days after the yellow fever booster vaccination. This receptor was identified in a man between 18 and 35 years old who received the YFV17D yellow fever vaccine. DNA of the CDR3: TGTGCCAGCAGGGATGACAGGGGGCCGCGGTATGGCTACACCTTC. Translating it yields CASRDDRGPRYGYTF.